This TCR beta chain was captured in a study of blood T cell repertoires in COVID-19. Across the whole study: Sites across the United States, Italy and Spain contributed samples from acute and convalescent COVID-19. Nucleic acid was either cDNA or gDNA, and it came from T cells, B-cell-depleted T cells, or PBMCs.

Original processing notes: For nucleated cells, counts were estimated from reference gene primer amplification. Method: immunoSEQ multiplex PCR; TCRdb's copy keeps in-frame clones and lacks some. V, J and clone size are taken as reported in that table, and D and trimming were inferred from the DNA itself. This table has 120,000 or so clones, approximately 74% appearing once. The V and J ends lost 6 bases and 6 bases, in that order; junction bases with no gene match: 7. The V gene's germline CDR1 is MNHEY and CDR2 SVGAGI. This CDR3 is built from 15 residues. Sequenced material: peripheral blood. The TCR was taken from a man in his 60s with acute or convalescent COVID-19. The chain combines TRBV6-5 with TRBJ1-5; the match to TRBD1 covers 11 bases. The CDR3 bases are TGTGCCAGCAGAGTGGGACAGGGGGTCGGTCAGCCCCAGCATTTT. It is translated as CASRVGQGVGQPQHF.